The subject of this entry is one T cell receptor (beta chain). Its antigen remains unknown. This sample was taken from a study of cytomegalovirus exposure and HLA in healthy donors. Study-level results: Previously analyzed data showed that most TCR beta V segments were productive at a frequency of about 90% or about 30%. Reportedly, a later analysis found an Asian-associated ancestry cluster had fewer N-insertions than the approximately 700-donor mean.

V was cut by 4 bases and J by 4 bases, with 13 bases left in between. In germline, CDR1 is MNHEY, CDR2 SMNVEV (reference sequence). This CDR3 has 14 residues. Use of 60 Vbeta and 13 Jbeta primers characterized the PCR. Data came from immunoSEQ multiplex PCR; TCRdb stores just in-frame clones and leaves some out. The sample has about 160,000 clones; roughly 82% are singletons. This chain links TRBV27 with TRBJ2-5; D ambiguous. The specimen was PBMCs. The clonotype originates from a young woman in good health and CMV-seronegative. CDR3 sequence: CASSSLLSGETQYF. CDR3 sequence (DNA): TGTGCCAGCAGTTCATTACTATCCGGAGAGACCCAGTACTTC.